One and the same sample provided the 4 T cell receptor beta chains below, sequenced in a study of T cell responses to AZD1222 COVID-19 vaccine (dated by TCRdb to 2020 to 2022). The meaning of the sample's time point label: baseline before first vaccination. The library came from the immunoSEQ multiplex PCR assay. Imported from immuneACCESS, the table was reduced by TCRdb to in-frame sequences with V and J called. These copies leave out some clones; in studies compared against another copy, an unresolved V gene accounts for under half, and the cause of the remainder is not known. The sample yields about 140,000 clones; 85% to 95% were counted once. The top ten clones comprise 2.8% of the sample. Sequencing was performed on peripheral blood, taken on day 0 of AZD1222 vaccination. The receptors here all came from an adult in good health.

The chain joins TRBV4-1 to TRBJ1-6, with TRBD1 as a possible D gene (5 bases). The CDR3 is 16 residues long. CDR1 and CDR2 (germline): MGHRA, YSYEKL. V was trimmed by 1 base and J by 8 bases, leaving 15 bases between them. The DNA of the CDR3 is TGCGCCAGCAGCCAAGCCGGGTTTCGGGGGGATTCACCCCTCCACTTT. It encodes CASSQAGFRGDSPLHF.

This clone was detected only a few times. DNA of the CDR3: TGTGCCAGCAGCCAGGCGGACAGTTCAACTAATGAAAAACTGTTTTTT. Translated: CASSQADSSTNEKLFF. This chain joins TRBV4-2 and TRBJ1-4; a possible D gene is TRBD1 (6 bases). CDR3 size: 16 residues. Trimming removed 3 bases from V and 0 bases from J, with 11 bases in between. Germline loops: CDR1 LGHNA, CDR2 YNFKEQ.

The V gene is TRBV20-1, the J gene TRBJ2-5, with 12 positions matching TRBD2. CDR3 size: 15 residues. Trimming removed 3 bases from V and 4 bases from J; junction bases left unmatched: 6. Germline V gene data show CDR1 as DFQATT and CDR2 as SNEGSKA (reference sequence). The CDR3 sequence: CSASLAGGPGETQYF. The CDR3, as DNA: TGCAGTGCTAGTCTAGCGGGAGGGCCGGGAGAGACCCAGTACTTC.

CDR3: CASSVGRNYGYTF. The CDR3 DNA reads as TGTGCCAGCAGCGTAGGCCGGAACTATGGCTACACCTTC. This chain connects TRBV9 to TRBJ1-2; D is ambiguous. Germline loops: CDR1 SGDLS, CDR2 YYNGEE. The length of the CDR3 is 13 residues. Trimming took off 0 bases at V and 2 bases at J, with 5 bases between the two ends.